This T cell receptor beta chain was recorded in a study of T cells in Graves' hyperthyroidism and ophthalmopathy. Clinical symptoms, serum thyroxine and TRAb, thyroid ultrasound and orbital computed tomography were used for the diagnoses. The source material, RNA transcripts, was used to amplify TCR beta CDR3 regions. Primed by the HTBI set, a first-round RT-PCR was run on the TCR CDR3. TCRdb ran MiXCR on the multiplex PCR reads and lists one entry per CDR3 protein. This sample carries roughly 380,000 distinct CDR3 sequences, roughly 13% of them seen once, and the ten largest clones take 5.3%. The germline CDR1 and CDR2 sequences are DFQATT and SNEGSKA (reference sequence). This CDR3 region has 14 residues. V lost 3 bases and J 0 bases, leaving 9 bases between the germline ends.

The chain carries TRBV20-1 and TRBJ1-5, with D unresolved. Sequenced material: blood. The receptor was derived from a young woman with Graves' hyperthyroidism. CDR3 in DNA: TGCAGTGCTAGCCGAGGGATTAGCAATCAGCCCCAGCATTTT. Encoded protein: CSASRGISNQPQHF.